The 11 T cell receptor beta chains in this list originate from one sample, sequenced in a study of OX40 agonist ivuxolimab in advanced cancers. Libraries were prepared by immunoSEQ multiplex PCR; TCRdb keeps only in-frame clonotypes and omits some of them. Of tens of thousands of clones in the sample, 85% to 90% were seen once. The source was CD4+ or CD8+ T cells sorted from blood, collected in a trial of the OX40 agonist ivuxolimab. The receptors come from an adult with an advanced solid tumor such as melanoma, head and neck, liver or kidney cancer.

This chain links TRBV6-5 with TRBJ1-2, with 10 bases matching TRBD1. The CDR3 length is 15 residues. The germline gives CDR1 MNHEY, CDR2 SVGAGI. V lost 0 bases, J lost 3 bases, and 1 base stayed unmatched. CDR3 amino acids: CASSYSTGGYYGYTF. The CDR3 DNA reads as TGTGCCAGCAGTTACTCGACAGGGGGCTACTATGGCTACACCTTC.

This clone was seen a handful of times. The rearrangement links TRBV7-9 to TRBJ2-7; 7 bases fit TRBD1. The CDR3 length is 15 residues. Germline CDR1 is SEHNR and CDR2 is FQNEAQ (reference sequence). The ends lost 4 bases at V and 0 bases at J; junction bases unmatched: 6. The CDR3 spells CASSSGQPYSYEQYF. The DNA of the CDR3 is TGTGCCAGCAGCTCGGGACAGCCTTACTCCTACGAGCAGTACTTC.

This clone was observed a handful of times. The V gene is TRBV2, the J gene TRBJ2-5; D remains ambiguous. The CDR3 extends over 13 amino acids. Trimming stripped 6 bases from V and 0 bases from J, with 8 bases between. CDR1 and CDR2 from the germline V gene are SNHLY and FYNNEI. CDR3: CASSQTDQETQYF. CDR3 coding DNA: TGTGCCAGCAGCCAAACGGACCAAGAGACCCAGTACTTC.

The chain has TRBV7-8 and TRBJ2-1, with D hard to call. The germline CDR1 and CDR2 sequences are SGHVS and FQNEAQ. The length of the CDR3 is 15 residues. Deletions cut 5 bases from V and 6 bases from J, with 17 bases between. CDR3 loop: CASSIHLTLSNEQFF. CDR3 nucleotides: TGTGCCAGCAGCATACACCTTACGTTGTCCAATGAGCAGTTCTTC.

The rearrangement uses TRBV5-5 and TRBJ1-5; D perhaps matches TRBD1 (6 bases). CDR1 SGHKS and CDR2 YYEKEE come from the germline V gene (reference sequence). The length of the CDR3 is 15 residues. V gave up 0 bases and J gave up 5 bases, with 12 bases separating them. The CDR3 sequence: CASSLDGQGYQPQHF. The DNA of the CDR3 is TGTGCCAGCAGCTTGGACGGTCAGGGGTATCAGCCCCAGCATTTT.

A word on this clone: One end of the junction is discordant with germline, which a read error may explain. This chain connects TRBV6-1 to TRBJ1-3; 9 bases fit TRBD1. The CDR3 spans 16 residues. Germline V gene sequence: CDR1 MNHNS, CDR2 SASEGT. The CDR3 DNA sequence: TGTGCCAGCAGAGAAGCCGGGACAGGGCTTGGAAACACCATATATTTT. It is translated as CASREAGTGLGNTIYF.

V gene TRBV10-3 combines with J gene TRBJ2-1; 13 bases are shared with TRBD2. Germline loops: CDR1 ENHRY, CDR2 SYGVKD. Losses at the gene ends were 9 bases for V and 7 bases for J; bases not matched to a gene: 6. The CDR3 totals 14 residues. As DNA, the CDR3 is TGTGCCATTTCCGGGACTAGCGGGGTTAATGAGCAGTTCTTC. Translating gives CAISGTSGVNEQFF.

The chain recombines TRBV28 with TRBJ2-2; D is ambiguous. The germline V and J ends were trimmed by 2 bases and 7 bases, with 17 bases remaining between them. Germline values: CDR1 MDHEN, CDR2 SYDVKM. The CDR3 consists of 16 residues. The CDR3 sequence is CASSLAATWVRGELFF. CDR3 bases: TGTGCCAGCAGTTTAGCCGCGACCTGGGTACGCGGGGAGCTGTTTTTT.

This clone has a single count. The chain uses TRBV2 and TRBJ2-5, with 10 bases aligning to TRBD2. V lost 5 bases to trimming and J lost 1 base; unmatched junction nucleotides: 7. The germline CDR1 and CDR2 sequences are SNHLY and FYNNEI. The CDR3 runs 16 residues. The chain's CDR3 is CASSKGTSALQETQYF. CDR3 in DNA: TGTGCCAGCAGTAAAGGGACTAGCGCGCTCCAAGAGACCCAGTACTTC. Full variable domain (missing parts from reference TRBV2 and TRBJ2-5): EPEVTQTPSHQVTQMGQEVILRCVPISNHLYFYWYRQILGQKVEFLVSFYNNEISEKSEIFDDQFSVERPDGSNFTLKIRSTKLEDSAMYFCASSKGTSALQETQYFGPGTRLLVL.

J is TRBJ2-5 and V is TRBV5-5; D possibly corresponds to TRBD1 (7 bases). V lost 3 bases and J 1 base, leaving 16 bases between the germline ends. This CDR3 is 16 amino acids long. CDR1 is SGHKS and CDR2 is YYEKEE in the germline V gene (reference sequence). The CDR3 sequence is CASSWRGRGVQETQYF. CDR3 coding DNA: TGTGCCAGCAGCTGGCGGGGCAGGGGGGTCCAAGAGACCCAGTACTTC.

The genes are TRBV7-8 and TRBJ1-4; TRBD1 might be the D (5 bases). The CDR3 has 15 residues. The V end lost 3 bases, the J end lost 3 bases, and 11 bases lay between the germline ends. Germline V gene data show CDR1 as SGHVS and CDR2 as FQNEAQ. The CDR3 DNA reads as TGTGCCAGCAGCTTTGAGGCAGGGTCTAATGAAAAACTGTTTTTT. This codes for CASSFEAGSNEKLFF.